The rows below give T cell receptor beta chains drawn from one sample of a study of spatial heterogeneity in lung cancer. TCRdb reprocessed the 5' RACE reads with MiXCR, giving one entry per CDR3 protein. The table lists 18,000 or so distinct CDR3 sequences, around 6% of them singletons. Material: lung tumor tissue, obtained at surgery. Every receptor here comes from a female donor with early-stage non-small cell lung cancer. Both conserved end residues are part of each CDR3. Each record gives: CDR3 protein, CDR3 DNA, J gene, V gene, D gene, clone size. The D gene is left open where the match is weak. Expanded clones get a size class; other rows say once, few or many, or leave the size out.

CDR3: CASRSGTVHHEQYF; DNA: TGTGCCAGCCGGAGCGGGACGGTCCACCACGAGCAGTACTTC; J: TRBJ2-7; V: TRBV6-2/TRBV6-3; D: TRBD2; size: many
CDR3: CAIMPSGDNEQFF; DNA: TGTGCCATCATGCCTAGCGGCGACAATGAGCAGTTCTTC; J: TRBJ2-1; V: TRBV10-3; D: TRBD2; size: many
CDR3: CATTTSLAGREQFF; DNA: TGTGCCACCACTACCTCACTAGCCGGCCGCGAGCAGTTCTTC; J: TRBJ2-1; V: TRBV12-3/TRBV12-4; D: -; size: many
CDR3: CASSFEVEGYGYTF; DNA: TGTGCCAGCAGCTTTGAGGTGGAGGGCTATGGCTACACCTTC; J: TRBJ1-2; V: TRBV5-6; D: -; size: many
CDR3: CASSVTGQPDQPQHF; DNA: TGTGCCAGCAGCGTAACGGGACAGCCGGATCAGCCCCAGCATTTT; J: TRBJ1-5; V: TRBV9; D: TRBD1; size: many
CDR3: CASSPQGVGQYF; DNA: TGTGCCAGCAGTCCACAGGGCGTGGGCCAGTACTTC; J: TRBJ2-5; V: TRBV12-3/TRBV12-4; D: -; size: medium-sized
CDR3: CAISEGLAGATDTQYF; DNA: TGTGCCATCAGTGAAGGACTAGCGGGGGCCACAGATACGCAGTATTTT; J: TRBJ2-3; V: TRBV10-3; D: TRBD2; size: many
CDR3: CASSPPIVGTGELFF; DNA: TGTGCCAGCTCACCACCAATCGTCGGGACCGGGGAGCTGTTTTTT; J: TRBJ2-2; V: TRBV18; D: -; size: -
CDR3: CSVLYGGSNQPQHF; DNA: TGCAGTGTTTTATACGGGGGAAGCAATCAGCCCCAGCATTTT; J: TRBJ1-5; V: TRBV20-1; D: -; size: many
CDR3: CASSFFARETQYF; DNA: TGTGCCAGCAGCTTCTTCGCCCGAGAGACCCAGTACTTC; J: TRBJ2-5; V: TRBV7-2; D: -; size: many
CDR3: CAWRPLANTGELFF; DNA: TGTGCCTGGAGGCCGCTGGCGAACACCGGGGAGCTGTTTTTT; J: TRBJ2-2; V: TRBV30; D: -; size: medium-sized
CDR3: CASSSRDTGARPTYEQYF; DNA: TGTGCCAGCAGCTCCCGAGATACAGGGGCGAGACCAACCTACGAGCAGTACTTC; J: TRBJ2-7; V: TRBV7-6; D: TRBD1; size: many
CDR3: CSGLSGVSSYNEQFF; DNA: TGCAGCGGGCTCTCGGGGGTTAGCTCCTACAATGAGCAGTTCTTC; J: TRBJ2-1; V: TRBV20-1; D: -; size: many
CDR3: CASSLIAGLGTGELFF; DNA: TGTGCCAGCAGCCTCATAGCGGGATTGGGCACCGGGGAGCTGTTTTTT; J: TRBJ2-2; V: TRBV7-2; D: TRBD2; size: medium-sized
CDR3: CSVWFTSGSHEQFF; DNA: TGCAGCGTTTGGTTTACTAGCGGGAGTCATGAGCAGTTCTTC; J: TRBJ2-1; V: TRBV29-1; D: TRBD2; size: medium-sized
CDR3: CASRPAGLDEKLFF; DNA: TGTGCCAGTCGACCTGCCGGACTGGATGAAAAACTGTTTTTT; J: TRBJ1-4; V: TRBV10-3; D: -; size: many
CDR3: CASSEKETQYF; DNA: TGCGCCAGCAGCGAGAAAGAGACCCAGTACTTC; J: TRBJ2-5; V: TRBV5-1; D: -; size: medium-sized
CDR3: CASSPNRENTGELFF; DNA: TGTGCCAGCTCACCAAACAGGGAGAACACCGGGGAGCTGTTTTTT; J: TRBJ2-2; V: TRBV18; D: -; size: many
CDR3: CASSPGGRGAFF; DNA: TGTGCCAGCAGTCCTGGAGGAAGAGGAGCTTTCTTT; J: TRBJ1-1; V: TRBV12-3/TRBV12-4; D: -; size: many
CDR3: CASSPGGTGELFF; DNA: TGTGCCAGCAGCCCCGGTGGCACCGGGGAGCTGTTTTTT; J: TRBJ2-2; V: TRBV3-1; D: -; size: many
CDR3: CAWSHRMARFF; DNA: TGTGCCTGGAGCCACCGGATGGCGCGGTTCTTC; J: TRBJ2-1; V: TRBV30; D: -; size: many
CDR3: CASSPPGTGRNTEAFF; DNA: TGTGCCAGCTCACCACCGGGGACAGGGAGGAACACTGAAGCTTTCTTT; J: TRBJ1-1; V: TRBV18; D: TRBD1; size: -
CDR3: CSGGTSGNNNEQFF; DNA: TGCAGCGGGGGGACTAGCGGGAACAACAATGAGCAGTTCTTC; J: TRBJ2-1; V: TRBV29-1; D: TRBD2; size: many
CDR3: CASSRTGLTYEQYF; DNA: TGCGCCAGCAGCAGGACAGGCCTGACCTACGAGCAGTACTTC; J: TRBJ2-7; V: TRBV5-1; D: TRBD1; size: many
CDR3: CSASHTGGDTQYF; DNA: TGCAGTGCTAGTCACACAGGAGGAGATACGCAGTATTTT; J: TRBJ2-3; V: TRBV20-1; D: -; size: medium-sized
CDR3: CASSGGGSLNQPQHF; DNA: TGTGCCAGCAGTGGCGGAGGGTCCCTCAATCAGCCCCAGCATTTT; J: TRBJ1-5; V: TRBV25-1; D: -; size: medium-sized
CDR3: CASSPRQGENIQYF; DNA: TGTGCCAGCAGCCCAAGACAGGGTGAAAACATTCAGTACTTC; J: TRBJ2-4; V: TRBV7-2; D: TRBD1; size: medium-sized
CDR3: CSVEKQGNEQYF; DNA: TGCAGCGTTGAAAAACAGGGGAACGAGCAGTACTTC; J: TRBJ2-7; V: TRBV29-1; D: TRBD1; size: -
CDR3: CASSLRDGYNEQFF; DNA: TGTGCCAGCAGCCTAAGGGATGGCTACAATGAGCAGTTCTTC; J: TRBJ2-1; V: TRBV11-2; D: -; size: many
CDR3: CASSLSLGETQYF; DNA: TGTGCCAGCAGCTTATCATTGGGCGAGACCCAGTACTTC; J: TRBJ2-5; V: TRBV7-2; D: -; size: many
CDR3: CASSFQGRNQPQHF; DNA: TGTGCCAGCAGCTTTCAGGGAAGGAATCAGCCCCAGCATTTT; J: TRBJ1-5; V: TRBV7-2; D: -; size: -
CDR3: CASTRGQNYEQYF; DNA: TGTGCCAGCACTAGGGGACAGAACTACGAGCAGTACTTC; J: TRBJ2-7; V: TRBV27; D: TRBD1; size: medium-sized
CDR3: CASRLLANTGELFF; DNA: TGTGCCAGCAGACTACTAGCGAACACCGGGGAGCTGTTTTTT; J: TRBJ2-2; V: TRBV7-3; D: -; size: many
CDR3: CASSSVATSGYNEQFF; DNA: TGTGCCAGCAGCTCCGTCGCGACTAGCGGATACAATGAGCAGTTCTTC; J: TRBJ2-1; V: TRBV5-4; D: TRBD2; size: -
CDR3: CASSGELAADTQYF; DNA: TGTGCCAGCAGTGGGGAGCTAGCCGCAGATACGCAGTATTTT; J: TRBJ2-3; V: TRBV6-1; D: -; size: many
CDR3: CASSPLDSLSGANVLTF; DNA: TGCGCCAGCAGCCCTTTAGACAGCCTCTCTGGGGCCAACGTCCTGACTTTC; J: TRBJ2-6; V: TRBV4-3; D: -; size: -
CDR3: CASSQGPFGQPQHF; DNA: TGTGCCAGCAGTCAGGGCCCCTTTGGGCAGCCCCAGCATTTT; J: TRBJ1-5; V: TRBV7-9; D: -; size: many
CDR3: CASSLSGSLVSDTQYF; DNA: TGTGCCAGCAGCCTTAGCGGGAGTTTGGTTTCAGATACGCAGTATTTT; J: TRBJ2-3; V: TRBV7-2; D: TRBD2; size: many
CDR3: CASRGGGDTIYF; DNA: TGTGCCAGCAGAGGGGGCGGTGACACCATATATTTT; J: TRBJ1-3; V: TRBV7-2; D: TRBD1; size: many
CDR3: CATSDPTRDNGQPQHF; DNA: TGTGCCACCAGTGATCCGACGAGGGATAATGGTCAGCCCCAGCATTTT; J: TRBJ1-5; V: TRBV24-1; D: -; size: many
CDR3: CASSPLAGEGSGANVLTF; DNA: TGTGCCAGCAGCCCACTAGCGGGAGAAGGGTCTGGGGCCAACGTCCTGACTTTC; J: TRBJ2-6; V: TRBV12-3/TRBV12-4; D: TRBD2; size: many
CDR3: CASSVGGQGFNEQFF; DNA: TGTGCCAGCAGCGTAGGGGGACAGGGTTTCAATGAGCAGTTCTTC; J: TRBJ2-1; V: TRBV9; D: TRBD1; size: medium-sized
CDR3: CSVRTSPNQPQHF; DNA: TGCAGCGTGCGGACAAGTCCCAATCAGCCCCAGCATTTT; J: TRBJ1-5; V: TRBV29-1; D: -; size: many
CDR3: CASRHRSGTEAFF; DNA: TGTGCCAGTAGGCACAGGTCCGGCACTGAAGCTTTCTTT; J: TRBJ1-1; V: TRBV19; D: -; size: many
CDR3: CASSLAHSSYEQYF; DNA: TGTGCCAGCAGCTTAGCGCACAGCTCCTACGAGCAGTACTTC; J: TRBJ2-7; V: TRBV7-2; D: -; size: many
CDR3: CASSTVGQGRREQYF; DNA: TGTGCCAGCAGTACTGTGGGACAGGGACGCCGCGAGCAGTACTTC; J: TRBJ2-7; V: TRBV28; D: TRBD1; size: many
CDR3: CASSLELAGGSQFF; DNA: TGTGCCAGCAGCTTAGAACTAGCGGGCGGATCGCAGTTCTTC; J: TRBJ2-1; V: TRBV7-2; D: TRBD2; size: many
CDR3: CASSQSDRRNEKLFF; DNA: TGTGCCAGCAGCCAGTCGGACAGGAGGAATGAAAAACTGTTTTTT; J: TRBJ1-4; V: TRBV3-1; D: TRBD1; size: many
CDR3: CASSETSGPSGNIQYF; DNA: TGCGCCAGCAGTGAGACTAGCGGCCCCTCAGGAAACATTCAGTACTTC; J: TRBJ2-4; V: TRBV5-1; D: TRBD2; size: medium-sized
CDR3: CASSLGRLAGDNEQFF; DNA: TGTGCCAGCAGCTTAGGCCGACTAGCGGGAGACAATGAGCAGTTCTTC; J: TRBJ2-1; V: TRBV7-2; D: TRBD2; size: many
CDR3: CAIRAGGYGYTF; DNA: TGTGCCATCAGGGCAGGGGGCTATGGCTACACCTTC; J: TRBJ1-2; V: TRBV10-3; D: TRBD1; size: once